These T cell receptor beta chains were read from a single sample in a study of T cell responses to AZD1222 COVID-19 vaccine. Sequencing used immunoSEQ multiplex PCR; TCRdb keeps in-frame clones, though not all of them. The sample carries 110,000 or so clones, around nine tenths recorded once. The specimen was peripheral blood, collected on day 0 of AZD1222 vaccination. These receptors all come from an adult in good health. The CDR3 runs from the conserved cysteine through the conserved F or W. Each record gives: clone size, V gene, D gene, J gene, CDR3 protein, CDR3 DNA. D genes are given only for firm matches. Size values are once, few and many counts, or a class for expanded clones, and some rows have none.

>once|TRBV29-1|TRBD2|TRBJ2-5
CSVGRTSEQETQYF
TGCAGCGTCGGAAGGACTAGCGAACAAGAGACCCAGTACTTC
>-|TRBV7-9|TRBD2|TRBJ2-3
CASSPRGGGQTDTQYF
TGTGCCAGCAGCCCCCGTGGCGGGGGGCAGACAGATACGCAGTATTTT
>-|TRBV28|-|TRBJ2-2
CASSPSRGNTGELFF
TGTGCCAGCAGTCCCTCTCGGGGTAACACCGGGGAGCTGTTTTTT
>-|TRBV7-9|-|TRBJ1-4
CASSQGSGPEKLFF
TGTGCCAGCAGCCAAGGATCGGGGCCTGAAAAACTGTTTTTT
>-|TRBV25-1|TRBD1|TRBJ1-1
CASSENRGFTEAFF
TGTGCCAGCAGTGAAAACAGGGGATTCACTGAAGCTTTCTTT
>-|TRBV5-6|TRBD2|TRBJ2-1
CASSLGGSGRGAREQFF
TGTGCCAGCAGCTTGGGTGGTAGCGGGAGAGGTGCGAGAGAGCAGTTCTTC
>few|TRBV27|-|TRBJ2-5
CASSFGDQETQYF
TGTGCCAGCAGTTTTGGCGATCAAGAGACCCAGTACTTC
>-|TRBV29-1|TRBD2|TRBJ2-5
CSVEDGGTSGRPETQYF
TGCAGCGTTGAAGATGGGGGAACTAGCGGGAGACCGGAGACCCAGTACTTC
>-|TRBV28|TRBD2|TRBJ2-7
CASSPGTSQPYEQYF
TGTGCCAGCAGCCCCGGGACTAGCCAGCCCTACGAGCAGTACTTC
>-|TRBV19|-|TRBJ1-2
CASSTDLNYGYTF
TGTGCCAGTAGTACAGATCTGAACTATGGCTACACCTTC
>once|TRBV18|-|TRBJ1-3
CASSPSRGAPIYF
TGTGCCAGCTCACCCTCCCGGGGGGCCCCCATATATTTT
>-|TRBV5-8|TRBD1|TRBJ1-2
CASSLPGTGRYGYTF
TGTGCCAGCAGCTTGCCGGGGACAGGGCGGTATGGCTACACCTTC
>-|TRBV24-1|-|TRBJ2-1
CATSYGAHKVKEQFF
TGTGCCACCAGTTACGGTGCGCACAAGGTCAAGGAGCAGTTCTTC
>-|TRBV7-2|-|TRBJ1-3
CASSPGRDTIYF
TGTGCCAGCAGCCCGGGGAGAGACACCATATATTTT
>-|TRBV10-3|-|TRBJ1-1
CAISDPPTEAFF
TGTGCCATCAGTGATCCCCCCACTGAAGCTTTCTTT
>-|TRBV10-3|-|TRBJ2-1
CAIKVPPSDEQFF
TGTGCCATCAAGGTCCCCCCATCCGATGAGCAGTTCTTC
>-|TRBV11-2|TRBD2|TRBJ2-7
CASTLSASGSYEQYF
TGTGCCAGCACCCTATCGGCTAGCGGATCCTACGAGCAGTACTTC
>-|TRBV19|-|TRBJ1-1
CASSIQVMNTEAFF
TGTGCCAGTAGTATTCAAGTCATGAACACTGAAGCTTTCTTT
>-|TRBV20-1|TRBD2|TRBJ2-7
CSASRGEVDEQYF
TGCAGTGCTAGTCGGGGGGAGGTCGACGAGCAGTACTTC
>-|TRBV7-2|TRBD2|TRBJ2-5
CASSPDGGRAGFQETQYF
TGTGCCAGCAGCCCGGACGGCGGGAGGGCCGGTTTCCAAGAGACCCAGTACTTC
>-|TRBV19|-|TRBJ1-1
CASSIILIVGKRGSEAFF
TGTGCCAGTAGTATAATACTCATCGTGGGGAAAAGGGGGTCTGAAGCTTTCTTT
>-|TRBV11-2|-|TRBJ2-5
CASSQSGRTQETQYF
TGTGCCAGCAGCCAAAGTGGGCGGACCCAAGAGACCCAGTACTTC
>-|TRBV12-3/TRBV12-4|-|TRBJ2-2
CASRESGELFF
TGTGCCAGCAGGGAGTCCGGGGAGCTGTTTTTT
>-|TRBV28|-|TRBJ1-1
CASSINRVGAFF
TGTGCCAGCAGTATTAACAGGGTCGGGGCTTTCTTT
>-|TRBV6-5|-|TRBJ1-6
CASRSGGGNSPLHF
TGTGCCAGCAGGTCGGGGGGGGGAAATTCACCCCTCCACTTT
>-|TRBV5-1|TRBD1|TRBJ1-1
CASSLGQGVLDTEAFF
TGCGCCAGCAGCTTGGGACAGGGGGTGTTGGACACTGAAGCTTTCTTT
>-|TRBV6-2/TRBV6-3|TRBD2|TRBJ2-4
CASSYLGLAVSFSKNIQYF
TGTGCCAGCAGTTACTTAGGACTAGCGGTGTCGTTTTCCAAAAACATTCAGTACTTC
>once|TRBV30|-|TRBJ1-2
CAWSVRGRGYTF
TGTGCCTGGAGTGTACGGGGGCGCGGCTACACCTTC
>-|TRBV7-2|-|TRBJ2-5
CASSFQRGVQQTQYF
TGTGCCAGCAGCTTCCAGAGGGGGGTCCAACAGACCCAGTACTTC
>-|TRBV7-9|-|TRBJ1-1
CASARGKGAFF
TGTGCCAGCGCAAGGGGGAAAGGAGCTTTCTTT
>-|TRBV30|TRBD1|TRBJ2-3
CAWEQGAGTDTQYF
TGTGCCTGGGAACAGGGGGCGGGAACAGATACGCAGTATTTT
>-|TRBV6-2/TRBV6-3|-|TRBJ1-5
CASSGQRNQPQHF
TGTGCCAGCAGTGGACAGCGCAATCAGCCCCAGCATTTT
>-|TRBV28|-|TRBJ1-3
CASGASADGGNTIYF
TGTGCCAGCGGGGCCTCCGCAGATGGAGGAAACACCATATATTTT
>-|TRBV6-5|-|TRBJ2-3
CASRTGTHLTDTQYF
TGTGCCAGCCGTACCGGGACCCATCTCACAGATACGCAGTATTTT
>-|TRBV7-6|-|TRBJ2-7
CASSFSVQGRIYEQYF
TGTGCCAGCAGCTTTTCGGTCCAGGGCAGAATCTACGAGCAGTACTTC
>-|TRBV30|TRBD1|TRBJ1-4
CAWQPTGEFEKLFF
TGTGCCTGGCAACCGACAGGGGAATTTGAAAAACTGTTTTTT
>-|TRBV14|TRBD2|TRBJ2-7
CASSQDSSGSSYEQYF
TGTGCCAGCAGCCAAGATAGCAGCGGGAGCTCCTACGAGCAGTACTTC
>-|TRBV6-4|-|TRBJ1-1
CASRAGLNTEAFF
TGTGCCAGCCGGGCAGGGCTGAACACTGAAGCTTTCTTT
>-|TRBV28|-|TRBJ1-5
CASSFHVQITSNQPQHF
TGTGCCAGCAGTTTCCACGTTCAGATAACCTCCAATCAGCCCCAGCATTTT
>-|TRBV29-1|TRBD2|TRBJ2-5
CSATSGQETQYF
TGCAGCGCGACTAGCGGCCAAGAGACCCAGTACTTC
>-|TRBV5-6|-|TRBJ2-1
CASSLDSDEQFF
TGTGCCAGCAGCTTGGATTCCGATGAGCAGTTCTTC
>-|TRBV28|-|TRBJ1-2
CASSLGPYGYTF
TGTGCCAGCAGTCTTGGGCCCTATGGCTACACCTTC
>-|TRBV9|TRBD2|TRBJ2-7
CASSVASGRVYEQYF
TGTGCCAGCAGCGTAGCTAGCGGGAGGGTCTACGAGCAGTACTTC
>-|TRBV27|-|TRBJ2-3
CASRLAAGDTQYF
TGTGCCAGCAGACTAGCCGCGGGAGATACGCAGTATTTT
>-|TRBV28|TRBD2|TRBJ2-1
CASSPPGLGTYNEQFF
TGTGCCAGCAGCCCACCGGGACTAGGGACCTACAATGAGCAGTTCTTC
>-|TRBV18|-|TRBJ1-1
CASTRAGGTEAFF
TGTGCCAGCACTCGGGCCGGGGGCACTGAAGCCTTCTTT
>-|TRBV6-6|-|TRBJ1-1
CASSYGAGTEAFF
TGTGCCAGCAGTTACGGAGCGGGTACTGAAGCTTTCTTT
>-|TRBV10-3|-|TRBJ2-7
CATLHRGGDEQYF
TGTGCCACGCTACACAGGGGGGGTGACGAGCAGTACTTC
>-|TRBV6-9|-|TRBJ2-7
CASSSALTSYEQYF
TGTGCCAGCAGTTCAGCCCTTACCTCCTACGAGCAGTACTTC
>-|TRBV19|-|TRBJ2-2
CASTPNGAAGELFF
TGTGCCAGTACCCCAAACGGGGCCGCCGGGGAGCTGTTTTTT
>-|TRBV19|-|TRBJ1-4
CASSPHGRGEKLFF
TGTGCCAGTAGCCCTCACGGCCGAGGGGAAAAACTGTTTTTT
>-|TRBV5-4|-|TRBJ2-1
CASSLGRVLTYNEQFF
TGTGCCAGCAGCTTGGGAAGGGTCCTGACCTACAATGAGCAGTTCTTC